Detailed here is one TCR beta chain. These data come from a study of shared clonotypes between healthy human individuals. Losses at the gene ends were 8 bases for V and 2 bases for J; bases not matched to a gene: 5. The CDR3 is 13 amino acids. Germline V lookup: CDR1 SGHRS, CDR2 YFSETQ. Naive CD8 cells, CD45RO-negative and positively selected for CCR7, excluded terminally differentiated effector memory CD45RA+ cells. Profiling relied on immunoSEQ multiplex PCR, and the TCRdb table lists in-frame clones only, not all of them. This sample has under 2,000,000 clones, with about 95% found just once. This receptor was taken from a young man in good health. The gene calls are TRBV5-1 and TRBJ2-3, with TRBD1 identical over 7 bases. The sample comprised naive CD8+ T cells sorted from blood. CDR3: CASGQENTDTQYF. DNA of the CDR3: TGCGCCAGTGGACAGGAAAACACAGATACGCAGTATTTT.